The 24 T cell receptor beta chains presented below share a single source sample, sequenced in a study of technical replicates of blood from several donors. TCRdb keeps only in-frame clones here, not all; method: immunoSEQ multiplex PCR. Of 80,000 to 95,000 clones listed, around 96% are singletons. The sample was T cells isolated from PBMCs. The receptors come from a human donor in good health.

The V gene is TRBV9, the J gene TRBJ1-1; 8 nucleotides agree with TRBD1. Germline CDR1 reads SGDLS; CDR2 reads YYNGEE. V lost 4 bases, J lost 1 base, and 3 bases stayed unmatched. The length of the CDR3 is 14 residues. DNA for the CDR3: TGTGCCAGCAGCATAGGGACAGGGAACACTGAAGCTTTCTTT. Translating gives CASSIGTGNTEAFF.

The chain couples TRBV7-9 to TRBJ2-1, with 10 bases fitting TRBD2. The germline V gene encodes CDR1 SEHNR and CDR2 FQNEAQ (reference sequence). The trim removed 4 bases at V and 7 bases at J, leaving 10 bases unmatched. The CDR3 has 16 residues. Here the CDR3 reads CASSSPTSGPGNEQFF. In DNA, the CDR3 is TGTGCCAGCAGCTCCCCGACTAGCGGGCCGGGAAATGAGCAGTTCTTC.

The V call is TRBV14, the J call TRBJ2-1, with 11 bases aligning to TRBD2. The CDR3 loop spans 15 amino acids. Germline CDR1 SGHDN, CDR2 FVKESK. Trimming cost V 3 bases and J 5 bases; bases outside gene matches: 3. CDR3 in DNA: TGTGCCAGCAGCCACTTACTAGCGGGAGACAATGAGCAGTTCTTC. This translates into CASSHLLAGDNEQFF.

The gene calls are TRBV19 and TRBJ2-7, with 12 bases aligning to TRBD2. Germline assignment: CDR1 LNHDA and CDR2 SQIVND (reference sequence). CDR3 length equals 15 residues. J lost 5 bases, V lost 2 bases, and 4 bases had no gene match. The CDR3 DNA sequence: TGTGCCAGTAGTATAAAGACTAGCGGGAGCAACGAGCAGTACTTC. Protein sequence: CASSIKTSGSNEQYF.

The chain uses TRBV2 and TRBJ2-3, with 9 positions matching TRBD2. Trimming removed 6 bases from V and 2 bases from J; junction bases left unmatched: 12. From germline, CDR1 is SNHLY and CDR2 FYNNEI. This CDR3 has 17 residues. The CDR3 bases are TGTGCCAGCAGCCGAGAGTATAGCGGGAGAACCACAGATACGCAGTATTTT. The encoded protein is CASSREYSGRTTDTQYF.

The chain has TRBV18 and TRBJ1-2, with 11 nucleotides matching TRBD1. CDR1 and CDR2 from the germline V gene are KGHSH and LQKENI. This CDR3 contains 14 residues. Germline trimming cut 6 bases from V and 4 bases from J; bases unmatched to any gene: 4. DNA for the CDR3: TGTGCCAGCTCCCCGGGACAGGGGGTCTATGGCTACACCTTC. Protein product: CASSPGQGVYGYTF.

This chain joins TRBV5-1 and TRBJ2-7; possible D gene TRBD2, 6 bases. The CDR3 has 15 residues. V was clipped by 4 bases and J by 3 bases, with 17 bases between them. Germline V gene lookup returns CDR1 SGHRS and CDR2 YFSETQ. The CDR3 here is CASSPVAGKVYEQYF. In DNA, the CDR3 is TGCGCCAGCAGCCCGGTCGCGGGAAAGGTCTACGAGCAGTACTTC.

This rearrangement joins TRBV6-5 to TRBJ1-2; TRBD1 might be the D (5 bases). This CDR3 is 13 amino acids long. Germline CDR1 MNHEY, CDR2 SVGAGI. V was clipped by 5 bases and J by 8 bases, with 15 bases between them. In DNA form, the CDR3 reads TGTGCCAGCAGTCCCCCCGGGGGTGGGGGCTACACCTTC. Protein product: CASSPPGGGGYTF.

The rearrangement joins TRBV30 to TRBJ2-1; the D gene is possibly TRBD2 (6 bases). The CDR3 extends over 13 amino acids. V dropped 2 bases and J dropped 10 bases, with 15 bases sitting between them. Germline V gene lookup returns CDR1 GTSNPN and CDR2 SVGIG (reference sequence). As DNA, the CDR3 is TGTGCCTGGAGTCGGGGGAGGCCCCAGGAGCAGTTCTTC. Its translation is CAWSRGRPQEQFF.

This clone came up a few times. J is TRBJ1-1 and V is TRBV19; 7 bases agree with TRBD1. Trimming at V came to 2 bases and at J to 0 bases, leaving 12 bases not matched to a gene. The length of the CDR3 is 18 residues. CDR1 is LNHDA, CDR2 SQIVND, per germline (reference sequence). The CDR3: CASSIHQGVGGMNTEAFF. The CDR3 nucleotides read TGTGCCAGTAGTATACACCAGGGGGTCGGGGGCATGAACACTGAAGCTTTCTTT. The full variable domain, completed using reference TRBV19 and TRBJ1-1, is DGGITQSPKYLFRKEGQNVTLSCEQNLNHDAMYWYRQDPGQGLRLIYYSQIVNDFQKGDIAEGYSVSREKKESFPLTVTSAQKNPTAFYLCASSIHQGVGGMNTEAFFGQGTRLTVV.

This clone was observed a handful of times. The chain couples TRBV30 to TRBJ1-1, with TRBD1 as a possible D gene (6 bases). In germline, CDR1 is GTSNPN, CDR2 SVGIG (reference sequence). This CDR3 spans 14 amino acids. Trimming stripped 7 bases from V and 6 bases from J, with 21 bases between. CDR3 in DNA: TGTGCCTCCGATAAGTCCTGGGACATCTCTGAAGCTTTCTTT. Its protein product is CASDKSWDISEAFF.

This clone was recorded once. The gene calls are TRBV7-8 and TRBJ2-2, with 11 nucleotides matching TRBD2. Germline CDR1 reads SGHVS; CDR2 reads FQNEAQ. This CDR3 comprises 15 residues. The junction had 4 bases not matched to a gene; V was cut back by 6 bases and J by 4 bases. The CDR3 sequence: CASSGTSGSTGELFF. In DNA, the CDR3 is TGTGCCAGCAGTGGGACTAGCGGTAGCACCGGGGAGCTGTTTTTT. Looking up the rest from reference TRBV7-8 and TRBJ2-2 gives the full variable domain: GAGVSQSPRYKVAKRGQDVALRCDPISGHVSLFWYQQALGQGPEFLTYFQNEAQLDKSGLPSDRFFAERPEGSVSTLKIQRTQQEDSAVYLCASSGTSGSTGELFFGEGSRLTVL.

This rearrangement joins TRBV6-1 to TRBJ2-7, with 10 bases that match TRBD1. This CDR3 comprises 14 residues. Germline V gene data show CDR1 as MNHNS and CDR2 as SASEGT. V lost 4 bases and J lost 7; bases outside the gene matches: 7. CDR3: CASSVDRGPREQYF. The CDR3 DNA reads TGTGCCAGCAGTGTCGACAGGGGGCCGCGGGAGCAGTACTTC.

This clone was detected once. The chain carries TRBV11-2 and TRBJ1-2, with D perhaps TRBD1 (6 bases). The CDR3 is made up of 13 amino acids. Trimming took 4 bases from V and 8 from J, leaving 14 bases between them. Germline V gives CDR1 SGHAT, CDR2 FQNNGV. Here the CDR3 reads CASSSRDMWGYTF. As DNA, the CDR3 is TGTGCCAGCAGCTCCCGGGACATGTGGGGCTACACCTTC.

The chain uses TRBV5-1 and TRBJ2-5; 9 bases agree with TRBD2. J was trimmed by 3 bases and V by 0 bases; bases with no gene match: 6. The CDR3 length is 16 residues. CDR1 and CDR2 from the germline V gene are SGHRS and YFSETQ. CDR3 protein: CASSLEVAGVEETQYF. CDR3 in DNA: TGCGCCAGCAGCTTGGAGGTAGCGGGAGTGGAAGAGACCCAGTACTTC.

The gene calls are TRBV7-3 and TRBJ2-1, with 14 bases identical to TRBD2. This CDR3 has 15 amino acids. Germline V gene sequence: CDR1 SGHTA, CDR2 FQGTGA. After removal of 5 bases from V and 3 bases from J, the junction contained 0 bases not matched to a gene. The CDR3 reads CASSGTSGSYNEQFF. In DNA form, the CDR3 reads TGTGCCAGCAGCGGGACTAGCGGGAGCTACAATGAGCAGTTCTTC. Variable domain in full (rest from reference TRBV7-3 and TRBJ2-1): GAGVSQTPSNKVTEKGKYVELRCDPISGHTALYWYRQSLGQGPEFLIYFQGTGAADDSGLPNDRFFAVRPEGSVSTLKIQRTERGDSAVYLCASSGTSGSYNEQFFGPGTRLTVL.

This rearrangement joins TRBV5-4 to TRBJ2-5; the D gene is possibly TRBD1 (6 bases). Per the germline V gene, CDR1 is SGHNT and CDR2 is YYREEE (reference sequence). V was clipped by 4 bases and J by 1 base, with 14 bases between them. This CDR3 spans 15 amino acids. As DNA, the CDR3 is TGTGCCAGCAGCCAAGGGTTGACAGGCCAAGAGACCCAGTACTTC. As protein: CASSQGLTGQETQYF.

The chain uses TRBV6-5 and TRBJ1-1, with a weak D call TRBD1 (6 bases). Germline CDR1 reads MNHEY; CDR2 reads SVGAGI. V was pared by 8 bases and J by 7 bases, with 14 bases between. The CDR3 totals 12 residues. CDR3 coding DNA: TGTGCCAGCTACCAAGGGGGATTTGAAGCTTTCTTT. Protein sequence: CASYQGGFEAFF.

CDR3 amino acids: CASSEGQGGTYEQYF. CDR3 coding DNA: TGTGCCAGCTCAGAAGGACAGGGGGGGACCTACGAGCAGTACTTC. This chain joins TRBV18 and TRBJ2-7; the match to TRBD1 covers 10 bases. The germline V gene encodes CDR1 KGHSH and CDR2 LQKENI. The CDR3 consists of 15 residues. The V gene end was trimmed by 5 bases and the J gene end by 2 bases; junction bases not matched to a gene: 6.

V gene TRBV7-6 combines with J gene TRBJ2-2; 10 bases fit TRBD2. CDR1 SGHVS and CDR2 FNYEAQ come from the germline V gene. CDR3 size: 17 residues. V was pared by 5 bases and J by 2 bases, with 8 bases of the junction left unmatched. The CDR3 coding sequence is TGTGCCAGCAGCCGAACTAGGACTAGCGGTAACACCGGGGAGCTGTTTTTT. Protein sequence: CASSRTRTSGNTGELFF. The variable domain in full, completed from reference TRBV7-6 and TRBJ2-2, reads GAGVSQSPRYKVTKRGQDVALRCDPISGHVSLYWYRQALGQGPEFLTYFNYEAQQDKSGLPNDRFSAERPEGSISTLTIQRTEQRDSAMYRCASSRTRTSGNTGELFFGEGSRLTVL.

The count of this clone is one. The rearrangement links TRBV28 to TRBJ2-4, with TRBD1 as a possible D gene (5 bases). CDR1 and CDR2 from the germline V gene are MDHEN and SYDVKM. The CDR3 sequence is 18 residues long. Trimming cost V 4 bases and J 0 bases, with 19 bases left between them. The CDR3 DNA sequence: TGTGCCAGCAGTTACCCCGCTGACAGTTTGATAGCCAAAAACATTCAGTACTTC. Translated, it gives CASSYPADSLIAKNIQYF.

The chain has TRBV9 and TRBJ2-3, with 9 bases that match TRBD2. Germline V gene data show CDR1 as SGDLS and CDR2 as YYNGEE. V was clipped by 0 bases and J by 2 bases; unmatched bases: 4. CDR3 length: 16 residues. The CDR3 region has the DNA TGTGCCAGCAGCGTAGTAGCGGGAGATATCACAGATACGCAGTATTTT. As protein: CASSVVAGDITDTQYF. Based on the CDR3 plus reference TRBV9 and TRBJ2-3, the full variable domain is DSGVTQTPKHLITATGQRVTLRCSPRSGDLSVYWYQQSLDQGLQFLIQYYNGEERAKGNILERFSAQQFPDLHSELNLSSLELGDSALYFCASSVVAGDITDTQYFGPGTRLTVL.

The CDR3 coding sequence is TGTGCCAGCTCACCTGCCAACCAGAAAAGCTCCTACGAGCAGTACTTC. Translated, it gives CASSPANQKSSYEQYF. This chain links TRBV18 with TRBJ2-7; D gene ambiguous. This CDR3 spans 16 amino acids. V was clipped by 3 bases and J by 0 bases, with 15 bases between them. Germline-derived CDR1 and CDR2 are KGHSH and LQKENI.

This clone appeared a single time. The chain carries TRBV6-1 and TRBJ2-7, with D tentatively TRBD1 (6 bases). This CDR3 is built from 14 residues. V was pared by 5 bases and J by 5 bases, with 16 bases between. Germline lookup yields CDR1 MNHNS and CDR2 SASEGT. This chain's CDR3 is CASSKSHRDHEQYF. The CDR3 coding sequence is TGTGCCAGCAGTAAAAGTCACAGGGACCACGAGCAGTACTTC.